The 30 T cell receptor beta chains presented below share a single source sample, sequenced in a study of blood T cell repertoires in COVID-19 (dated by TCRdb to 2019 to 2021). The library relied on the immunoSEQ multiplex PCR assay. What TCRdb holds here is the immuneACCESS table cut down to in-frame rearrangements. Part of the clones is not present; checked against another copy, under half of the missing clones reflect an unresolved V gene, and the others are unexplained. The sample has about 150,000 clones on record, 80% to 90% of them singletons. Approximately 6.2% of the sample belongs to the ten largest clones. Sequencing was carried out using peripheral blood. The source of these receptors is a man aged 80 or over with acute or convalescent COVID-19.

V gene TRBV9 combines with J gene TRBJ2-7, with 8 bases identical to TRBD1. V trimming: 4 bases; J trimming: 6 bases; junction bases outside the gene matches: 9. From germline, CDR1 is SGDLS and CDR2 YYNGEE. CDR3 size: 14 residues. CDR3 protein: CASSPRGQGSEQYF. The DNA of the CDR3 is TGTGCCAGCAGCCCCAGGGGGCAGGGGAGCGAGCAGTACTTC.

The CDR3 nucleotides read TGCAGCGTTGGCTTGACTAGCGGGAGTCACGAGCAGTACTTC. Its translation: CSVGLTSGSHEQYF. The genes are TRBV29-1 and TRBJ2-7, with 12 bases aligning to TRBD2. J gave up 5 bases and V 4 bases, and 6 bases lay outside the gene matches. Germline lookup yields CDR1 SQVTM and CDR2 ANQGSEA. This CDR3 contains 14 residues.

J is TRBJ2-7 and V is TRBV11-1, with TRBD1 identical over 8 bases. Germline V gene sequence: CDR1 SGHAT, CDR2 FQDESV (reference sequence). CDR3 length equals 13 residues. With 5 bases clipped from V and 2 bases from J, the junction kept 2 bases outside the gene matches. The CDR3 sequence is CASSGTGPYEQYF. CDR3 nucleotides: TGTGCCAGCAGCGGGACAGGACCCTACGAGCAGTACTTC.

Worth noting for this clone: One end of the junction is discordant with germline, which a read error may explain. This CDR3 is CASSRGAGGNIGELFF. The CDR3 DNA reads TGTGCCAGCAGCCGAGGAGCGGGGGGCAACATCGGGGAGCTGTTTTTT. The genes are TRBV28 and TRBJ2-2, with 9 bases aligning to TRBD2. The CDR3 has 16 amino acids. CDR1 is MDHEN, CDR2 SYDVKM, per germline. The whole variable domain, filled in from reference TRBV28 and TRBJ2-2, reads DVKVTQSSRYLVKRTGEKVFLECVQDMDHENMFWYRQDPGLGLRLIYFSYDVKMKEKGDIPEGYSVSREKKERFSLILESASTNQTSMYLCASSRGAGGNIGELFFGEGSRLTVL.

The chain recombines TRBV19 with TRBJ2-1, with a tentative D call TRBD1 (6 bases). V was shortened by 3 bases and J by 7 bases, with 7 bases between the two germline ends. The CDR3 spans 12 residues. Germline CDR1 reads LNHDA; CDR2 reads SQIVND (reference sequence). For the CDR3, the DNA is TGTGCCAGTAGTATGAGGGGGAATGAGCAGTTCTTC. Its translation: CASSMRGNEQFF.

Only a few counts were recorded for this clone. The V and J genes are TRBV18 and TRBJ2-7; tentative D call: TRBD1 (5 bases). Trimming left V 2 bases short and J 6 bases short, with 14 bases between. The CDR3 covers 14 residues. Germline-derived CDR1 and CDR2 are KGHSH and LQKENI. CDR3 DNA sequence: TGTGCCAGCTCACCAGGACGGACAAACGGCGAGCAGTACTTC. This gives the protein CASSPGRTNGEQYF. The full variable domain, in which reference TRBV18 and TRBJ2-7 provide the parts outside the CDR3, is NAGVMQNPRHLVRRRGQEARLRCSPMKGHSHVYWYRQLPEEGLKFMVYLQKENIIDESGMPKERFSAEFPKEGPSILRIQQVVRGDSAAYFCASSPGRTNGEQYFGPGTRLTVT.

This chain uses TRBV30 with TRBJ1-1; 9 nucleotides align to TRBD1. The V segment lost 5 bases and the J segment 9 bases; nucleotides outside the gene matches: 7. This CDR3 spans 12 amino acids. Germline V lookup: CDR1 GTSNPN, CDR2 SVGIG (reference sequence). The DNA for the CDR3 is TGTGCCTGGGATACGGGACAGGGTAAAGCTTTCTTT. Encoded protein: CAWDTGQGKAFF.

This CDR3 is CSVDNPGQRYTQYF. The DNA for the CDR3 is TGCAGCGTGGACAATCCGGGACAAAGGTACACGCAGTATTTT. The rearrangement joins TRBV29-1 to TRBJ2-3; D might be TRBD1 (6 bases). The V end lost 6 bases, the J end lost 9 bases, and 22 bases lay between the germline ends. Germline-derived CDR1 and CDR2 are SQVTM and ANQGSEA. CDR3 length: 14 amino acids.

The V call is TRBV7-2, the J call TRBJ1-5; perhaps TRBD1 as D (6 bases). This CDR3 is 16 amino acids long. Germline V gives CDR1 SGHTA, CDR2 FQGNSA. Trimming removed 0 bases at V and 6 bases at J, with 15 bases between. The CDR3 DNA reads TGTGCCAGCAGCTTAGCGATTGCACAGGGTGGTCAGCCCCAGCATTTT. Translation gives CASSLAIAQGGQPQHF.

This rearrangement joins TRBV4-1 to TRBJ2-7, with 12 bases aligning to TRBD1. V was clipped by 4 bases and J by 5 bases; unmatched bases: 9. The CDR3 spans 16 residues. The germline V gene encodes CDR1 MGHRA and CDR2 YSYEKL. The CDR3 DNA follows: TGCGCCAGCAGCCTAGTACCGGGACAGGGGGCCCACGAGCAGTACTTC. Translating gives CASSLVPGQGAHEQYF.

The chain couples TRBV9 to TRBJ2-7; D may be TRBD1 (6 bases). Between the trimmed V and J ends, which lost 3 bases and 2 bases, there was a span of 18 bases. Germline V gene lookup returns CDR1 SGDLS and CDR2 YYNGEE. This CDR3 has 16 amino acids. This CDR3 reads CASSGKVQGNTYEQYF. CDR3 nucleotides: TGTGCCAGCAGCGGGAAGGTACAGGGTAACACCTACGAGCAGTACTTC.

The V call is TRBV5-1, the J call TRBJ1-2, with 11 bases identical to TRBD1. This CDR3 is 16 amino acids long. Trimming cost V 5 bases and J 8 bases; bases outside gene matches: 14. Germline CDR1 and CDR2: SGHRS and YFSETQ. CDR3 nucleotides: TGCGCCAGCAGTCCCGGGACAGGGGGATCAAGCGTGGGCTACACCTTC. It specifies CASSPGTGGSSVGYTF.

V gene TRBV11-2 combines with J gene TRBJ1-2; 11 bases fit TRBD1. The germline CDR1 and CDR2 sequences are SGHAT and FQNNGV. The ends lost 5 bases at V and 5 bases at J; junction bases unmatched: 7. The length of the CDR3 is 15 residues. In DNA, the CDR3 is TGTGCCAGCAGCAGAGGGACAGGGGGGGTTTATGGCTACACCTTC. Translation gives CASSRGTGGVYGYTF.

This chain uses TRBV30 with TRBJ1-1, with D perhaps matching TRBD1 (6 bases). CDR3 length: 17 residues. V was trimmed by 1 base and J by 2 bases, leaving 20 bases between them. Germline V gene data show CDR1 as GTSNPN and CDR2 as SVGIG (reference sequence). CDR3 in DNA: TGTGCCTGGAGTGCTGGCGGCTCCGGGACAACAAACACTGAAGCTTTCTTT. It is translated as CAWSAGGSGTTNTEAFF.

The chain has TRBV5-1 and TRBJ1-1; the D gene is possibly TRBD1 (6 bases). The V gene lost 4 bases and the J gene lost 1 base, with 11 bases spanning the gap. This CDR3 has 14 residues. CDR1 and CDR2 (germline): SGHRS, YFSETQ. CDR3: CASSLQGPNTEAFF. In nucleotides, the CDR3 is TGCGCCAGCAGCCTCCAGGGGCCGAACACTGAAGCTTTCTTT.

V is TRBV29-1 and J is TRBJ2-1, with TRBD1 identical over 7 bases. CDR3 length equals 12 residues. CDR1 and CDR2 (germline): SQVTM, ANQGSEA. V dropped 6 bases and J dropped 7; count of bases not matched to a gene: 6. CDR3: CSVSTGINEQFF. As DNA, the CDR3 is TGCAGCGTATCGACAGGGATAAATGAGCAGTTCTTC.

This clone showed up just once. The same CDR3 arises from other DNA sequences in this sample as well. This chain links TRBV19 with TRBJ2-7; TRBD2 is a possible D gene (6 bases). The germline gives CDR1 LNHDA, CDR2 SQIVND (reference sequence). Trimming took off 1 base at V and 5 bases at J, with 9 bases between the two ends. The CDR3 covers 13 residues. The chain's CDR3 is CASSIASGDEQYF. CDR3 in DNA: TGTGCCAGTAGTATAGCCTCGGGAGACGAGCAGTACTTC.

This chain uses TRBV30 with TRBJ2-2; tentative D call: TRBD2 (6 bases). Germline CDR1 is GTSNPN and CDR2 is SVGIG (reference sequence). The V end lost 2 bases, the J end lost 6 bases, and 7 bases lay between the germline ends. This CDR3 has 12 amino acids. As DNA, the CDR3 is TGTGCCTGGAGTCTAGCGTCCGGGGAGCTGTTTTTT. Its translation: CAWSLASGELFF.

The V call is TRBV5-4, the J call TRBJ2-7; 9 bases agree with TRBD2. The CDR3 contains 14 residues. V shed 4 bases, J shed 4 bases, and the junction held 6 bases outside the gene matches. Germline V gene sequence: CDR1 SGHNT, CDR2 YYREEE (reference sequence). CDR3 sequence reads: CASSVGLASYEQYF. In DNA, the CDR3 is TGTGCCAGCAGCGTGGGACTAGCTTCGTACGAGCAGTACTTC.

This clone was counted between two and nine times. The DNA for the CDR3 is TGTGCCAGCTCACCCGGAATACGGACAAACACTGAAGCTTTCTTT. It yields the protein CASSPGIRTNTEAFF. This sequence joins TRBV18 and TRBJ1-1; a weak D match, TRBD1 (5 bases). With 3 bases removed from V and 2 bases from J, the gap between germline ends came to 13 bases. The CDR3 is 15 amino acids. Per germline, CDR1 KGHSH and CDR2 LQKENI.

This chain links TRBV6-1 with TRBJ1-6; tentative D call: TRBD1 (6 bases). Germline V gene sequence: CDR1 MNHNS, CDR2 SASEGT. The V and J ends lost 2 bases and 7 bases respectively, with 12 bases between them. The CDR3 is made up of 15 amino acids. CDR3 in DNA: TGTGCCAGCAGTGAATTAACAGGGACAAATTCACCCCTCCACTTT. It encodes CASSELTGTNSPLHF.

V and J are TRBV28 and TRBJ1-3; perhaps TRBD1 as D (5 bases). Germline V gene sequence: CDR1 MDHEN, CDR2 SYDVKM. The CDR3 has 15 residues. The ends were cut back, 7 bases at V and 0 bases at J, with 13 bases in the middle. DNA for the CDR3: TGTGCCAGCATCACCGGGGGAATCTCTGGAAACACCATATATTTT. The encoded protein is CASITGGISGNTIYF.

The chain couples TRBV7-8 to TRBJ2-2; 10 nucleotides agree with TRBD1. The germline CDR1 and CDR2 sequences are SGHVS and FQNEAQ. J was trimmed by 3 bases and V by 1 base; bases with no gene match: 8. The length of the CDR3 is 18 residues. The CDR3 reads CASSLEDRDRGDTGELFF. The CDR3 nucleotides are TGTGCCAGCAGCTTAGAGGATCGGGACAGGGGTGACACCGGGGAGCTGTTTTTT.

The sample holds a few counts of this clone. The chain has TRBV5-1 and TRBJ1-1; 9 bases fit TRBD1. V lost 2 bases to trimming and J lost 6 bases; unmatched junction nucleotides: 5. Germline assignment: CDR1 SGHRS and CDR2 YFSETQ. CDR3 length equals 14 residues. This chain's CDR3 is CASSLPGTGSEAFF. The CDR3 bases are TGCGCCAGCAGCTTACCCGGGACAGGGTCTGAAGCTTTCTTT. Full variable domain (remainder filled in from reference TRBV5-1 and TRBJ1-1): KAGVTQTPRYLIKTRGQQVTLSCSPISGHRSVSWYQQTPGQGLQFLFEYFSETQRNKGNFPGRFSGRQFSNSRSEMNVSTLELGDSALYLCASSLPGTGSEAFFGQGTRLTVV.

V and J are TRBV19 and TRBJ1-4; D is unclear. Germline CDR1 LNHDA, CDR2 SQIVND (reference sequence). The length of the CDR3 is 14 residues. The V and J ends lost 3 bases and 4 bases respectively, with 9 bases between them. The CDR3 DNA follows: TGTGCCAGTAGTATCCAGAAAAGTAATGAAAAACTGTTTTTT. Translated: CASSIQKSNEKLFF.

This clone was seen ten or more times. CDR3 region: CSVVKGTSSTDTQYF. The CDR3 bases are TGCAGCGTCGTCAAAGGGACTTCTAGCACAGATACGCAGTATTTT. The V call is TRBV29-1, the J call TRBJ2-3, with D tentatively TRBD2 (6 bases). This CDR3 is 15 amino acids long. The V end lost 6 bases, the J end lost 0 bases, and 16 bases lay between the germline ends. Per germline, CDR1 SQVTM and CDR2 ANQGSEA.

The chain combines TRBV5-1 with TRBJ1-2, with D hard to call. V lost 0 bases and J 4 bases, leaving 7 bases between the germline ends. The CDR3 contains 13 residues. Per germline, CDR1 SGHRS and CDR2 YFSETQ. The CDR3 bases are TGCGCCAGCAGCTTGGACAGCTCCTATGGCTACACCTTC. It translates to CASSLDSSYGYTF.

DNA of the CDR3: TGTGCCAGCTCCTGGGCAGGGGGCAGCTCGGATACGCAGTATTTT. Encoded protein: CASSWAGGSSDTQYF. J is TRBJ2-3 and V is TRBV2; TRBD1 matches 8 bases. The trim removed 8 bases at V and 6 bases at J, leaving 13 bases unmatched. This CDR3 has 15 residues. Germline V gives CDR1 SNHLY, CDR2 FYNNEI. The full variable domain, its missing parts supplied by reference TRBV2 and TRBJ2-3, is EPEVTQTPSHQVTQMGQEVILRCVPISNHLYFYWYRQILGQKVEFLVSFYNNEISEKSEIFDDQFSVERPDGSNFTLKIRSTKLEDSAMYFCASSWAGGSSDTQYFGPGTRLTVL.

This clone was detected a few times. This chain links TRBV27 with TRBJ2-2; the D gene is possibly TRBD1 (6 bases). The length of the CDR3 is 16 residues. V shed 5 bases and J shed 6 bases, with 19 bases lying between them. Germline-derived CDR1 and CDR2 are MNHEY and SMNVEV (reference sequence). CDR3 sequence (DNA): TGTGCCAGCAGTCGAGTAGACGGCAGGGGTCCCGGGGAGCTGTTTTTT. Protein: CASSRVDGRGPGELFF.

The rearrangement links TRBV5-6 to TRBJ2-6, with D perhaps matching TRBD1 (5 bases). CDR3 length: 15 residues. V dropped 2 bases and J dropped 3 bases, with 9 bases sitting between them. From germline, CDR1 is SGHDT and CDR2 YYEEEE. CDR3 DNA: TGTGCCAGCAGCTTTCAGGGTCTTGGGGCCAACGTCCTGACTTTC. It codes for CASSFQGLGANVLTF.